Listed here are 9 T cell receptor beta chains from one sample, sequenced in a study of cytomegalovirus exposure and HLA in healthy donors. The PCR used 60 Vbeta and 13 Jbeta primers. TCRdb keeps only in-frame clones here, not all; method: immunoSEQ multiplex PCR. The table shows roughly 100,000 clones, with over 75% occurring only once. Sequencing input: PBMCs. Receptors originate from a woman aged 40 to 55 in good health and CMV-seropositive.

V usage is TRBV5-4 and J usage is TRBJ1-3; D gene uncertain. The CDR3 loop spans 15 amino acids. Trimming removed 6 bases from V and 0 bases from J, with 13 bases in between. Germline V CDR1 and CDR2: SGHNT, YYREEE (reference sequence). This CDR3 reads CASTSPGSSGNTIYF. The CDR3 DNA sequence: TGTGCCAGCACCTCCCCCGGGAGCTCTGGAAACACCATATATTTT.

The chain combines TRBV4-2 with TRBJ1-5; D might be TRBD1 (6 bases). V was shortened by 0 bases and J by 0 bases, with 12 bases between the two germline ends. The CDR3 is 17 amino acids. CDR1 is LGHNA, CDR2 YNFKEQ, per germline. The CDR3 nucleotides read TGTGCCAGCAGCCAAGAGGTAGGGGGGGGTAGCAATCAGCCCCAGCATTTT. Its translation is CASSQEVGGGSNQPQHF.

This sequence joins TRBV28 and TRBJ2-7; 8 nucleotides match TRBD2. From germline, CDR1 is MDHEN and CDR2 SYDVKM. There are 16 residues in the CDR3. J gave up 3 bases and V 4 bases, and 11 bases lay outside the gene matches. The CDR3 loop reads CASSYSGAGGFYEQYF. The CDR3 coding sequence is TGTGCCAGCAGTTATTCAGGGGCGGGAGGATTCTACGAGCAGTACTTC.

The chain has TRBV5-4 and TRBJ1-2; D is ambiguous. The CDR3 totals 14 residues. Germline CDR1 and CDR2: SGHNT and YYREEE (reference sequence). The V end was cut by 0 bases, the J end by 4 bases, with 10 bases between. The CDR3 DNA follows: TGTGCCAGCAGCTTGGCCGGTACAGTCTATGGCTACACCTTC. As protein: CASSLAGTVYGYTF.

The gene calls are TRBV19 and TRBJ1-2; D may be TRBD1 (6 bases). The CDR3 is made up of 14 amino acids. The germline CDR1 and CDR2 sequences are LNHDA and SQIVND (reference sequence). Between the trimmed V and J ends, which lost 8 bases and 3 bases, there was a span of 16 bases. CDR3 DNA sequence: TGTGCCAGTGATAAGCGGGGGGGCTACTATGGCTACACCTTC. Amino acid sequence: CASDKRGGYYGYTF.

V is TRBV18 and J is TRBJ2-1; tentative D call: TRBD2 (5 bases). The V gene lost 5 bases and the J gene lost 2 bases, with 10 bases spanning the gap. CDR3 length equals 14 residues. Germline-derived CDR1 and CDR2 are KGHSH and LQKENI. The CDR3 DNA is TGTGCCAGCTCAACCTCGACTACCTACAATGAGCAGTTCTTC. Translated: CASSTSTTYNEQFF.

The chain joins TRBV15 to TRBJ2-6; D is perhaps TRBD1 (5 bases). This CDR3 region has 15 residues. Trimming cost V 3 bases and J 2 bases, with 8 bases left between them. The V gene's germline CDR1 is LNHNV and CDR2 YYDKDF (reference sequence). The CDR3 loop reads CATSSDSAGANVLTF. In nucleotides, the CDR3 is TGTGCCACCAGCAGCGACAGTGCTGGGGCCAACGTCCTGACTTTC.

This chain joins TRBV6-1 and TRBJ1-5; TRBD1 aligns across 7 bases. This CDR3 has 17 residues. The V gene end was trimmed by 1 base and the J gene end by 5 bases; junction bases not matched to a gene: 11. CDR1 and CDR2 (germline): MNHNS, SASEGT. CDR3 sequence (DNA): TGTGCCAGCAGTGAAGTATCTGACAGGGAAATTCATCAGCCCCAGCATTTT. Protein sequence: CASSEVSDREIHQPQHF.

V and J are TRBV13 and TRBJ1-2; 7 bases agree with TRBD1. The CDR3 sequence is 15 residues long. The trim removed 3 bases at V and 1 base at J, leaving 5 bases unmatched. Germline V gene data show CDR1 as PRHDT and CDR2 as FYEKMQ (reference sequence). For the CDR3, the DNA is TGTGCCAGCAGCTTGAAGGGGGCAGATAACTATGGCTACACCTTC. Translating gives CASSLKGADNYGYTF.